This T cell receptor (beta chain) came from a study of monozygotic twins with inflammatory bowel disease. The CDR3 loop spans 14 amino acids. CDR1 is DFQATT and CDR2 is SNEGSKA in the germline V gene (reference sequence). TCRdb reprocessed the 5' RACE reads and reports one entry per CDR3 protein, with no DNA. This table holds 350,000 to 500,000 distinct CDR3 sequences. The chain couples TRBV20-1 to TRBJ2-1; TCRdb gives TRBD2 as the D gene, but with no DNA this cannot be confirmed. The specimen was blood. The receptor's source is a human donor with ulcerative colitis or Crohn's disease, or a healthy co-twin of an affected twin (not recorded which). The CDR3 region is CSARDSGSENEQFF.